Listed here is a single T cell receptor beta chain. Source study methods: From reference gene primer amplification, estimates of nucleated cell counts were derived. Clones were read by immunoSEQ multiplex PCR, and TCRdb kept only the in-frame ones, dropping some. For V, J and clone size, that table is used; D and trimming come from the DNA. The sample holds about 69,000 clones; 85% are singletons and the top ten take roughly 2.9%. These data come from a study of blood T cell repertoires in COVID-19. On the study more broadly: Sample material is recorded as cDNA or gDNA derived from T cells, B-cell-depleted T cells, or PBMCs.

This CDR3 has 12 residues. Germline CDR1 reads SGDLS; CDR2 reads YYNGEE. Trimming cost V 3 bases and J 8 bases, with 9 bases left between them. Sequencing was carried out using peripheral blood. This TCR was recovered from an elderly man with acute or convalescent COVID-19. The genes are TRBV9 and TRBJ2-1; D possibly corresponds to TRBD2 (5 bases). The DNA for the CDR3 is TGTGCCAGCAGCGGCGGGTGGGATGAGCAGTTCTTC. The encoded protein is CASSGGWDEQFF.